This TCR beta chain was retrieved from a study of OX40 agonist ivuxolimab in advanced cancers. Study at large: Past anti-PD-1, anti-PD-L1 or anti-CTLA-4 therapy was accepted, and 30% to 50% had received some.

For this clone: As yet, its antigen is unknown.

Method: immunoSEQ multiplex PCR; TCRdb's copy keeps in-frame clones and lacks some. This sample has roughly 90,000 clones; approximately 90% occur once, and the top ten carry 0.65% to 0.95%. Study observations and caveats: Normalized expansion of T-cell clones was also low for some nonresponders.

V gave up 2 bases and J gave up 5 bases, with 8 bases separating them. Germline assignment: CDR1 SGHKS and CDR2 YYEKEE (reference sequence). The CDR3 sequence is 13 residues long. On cycle 4 day 1 and cycle 7 day 1, as well as at baseline, blood was sampled. The TCR sequence derives from an adult with an advanced solid tumor such as melanoma, head and neck, liver or kidney cancer. The chain uses TRBV5-5 and TRBJ1-5; D call uncertain. Sequences were derived from CD4+ or CD8+ T cells sorted from blood, sampled in a trial of the OX40 agonist ivuxolimab. CDR3 protein: CASSFYGDQPQHF. The CDR3 nucleotides are TGTGCCAGCAGCTTCTATGGTGATCAGCCCCAGCATTTT.